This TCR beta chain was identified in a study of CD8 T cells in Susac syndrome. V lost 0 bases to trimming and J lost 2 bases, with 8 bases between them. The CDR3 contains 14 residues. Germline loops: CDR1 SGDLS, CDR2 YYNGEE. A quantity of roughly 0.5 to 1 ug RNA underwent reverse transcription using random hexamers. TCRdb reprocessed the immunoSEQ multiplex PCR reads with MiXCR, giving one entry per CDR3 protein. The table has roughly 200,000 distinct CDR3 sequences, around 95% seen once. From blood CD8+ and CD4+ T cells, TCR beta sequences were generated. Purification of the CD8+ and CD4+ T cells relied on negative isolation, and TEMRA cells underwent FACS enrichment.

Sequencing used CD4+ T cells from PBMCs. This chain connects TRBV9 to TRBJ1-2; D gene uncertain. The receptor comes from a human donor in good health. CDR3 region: CASSVDAVNYGYTF. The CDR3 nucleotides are TGTGCCAGCAGCGTAGACGCGGTAAACTATGGCTACACCTTC.